These 16 T cell receptor beta chains originate from one sample sequenced in a study of shared clonotypes between healthy human individuals. CD8 cells regarded as naive lacked CD45RO, were positively chosen for CCR7, and omitted terminally differentiated effector memory CD45RA+ cells. Sequencing was performed with immunoSEQ multiplex PCR; in TCRdb, only in-frame clones are kept and a portion is missing. The repertoire includes around 650,000 clones, 96% of them detected once, and 0.11% sits in the top ten. Sequences were obtained from naive CD8+ T cells sorted from blood. The receptors were sampled from a woman aged 25 to 39 in good health.

This chain joins TRBV30 and TRBJ2-7; D is perhaps TRBD1 (6 bases). The V end was cut by 0 bases, the J end by 6 bases, with 9 bases between. The CDR3 totals 12 residues. Looked up from germline, CDR1 is GTSNPN and CDR2 is SVGIG (reference sequence). CDR3 bases: TGTGCCTGGAGTGTAAGGGGGATCGAGCAGTACTTC. Translating it yields CAWSVRGIEQYF.

The chain employs TRBV11-2 and TRBJ2-2, with D unclear. Per germline, CDR1 SGHAT and CDR2 FQNNGV. This CDR3 contains 19 residues. The V and J ends lost 1 base and 0 bases respectively, with 18 bases between them. The CDR3 reads CASSLAGLAEEANTGELFF. DNA for the CDR3: TGTGCCAGCAGCTTAGCGGGCCTGGCAGAAGAGGCGAACACCGGGGAGCTGTTTTTT. The full variable domain, with the rest looked up from reference TRBV11-2 and TRBJ2-2, is EAGVAQSPRYKIIEKRQSVAFWCNPISGHATLYWYQQILGQGPKLLIQFQNNGVVDDSQLPKDRFSAERLKGVDSTLKIQPAKLEDSAVYLCASSLAGLAEEANTGELFFGEGSRLTVL.

V usage is TRBV4-1 and J usage is TRBJ2-3; D perhaps matches TRBD1 (5 bases). Germline CDR1 is MGHRA and CDR2 is YSYEKL. This CDR3 spans 14 amino acids. The germline V and J ends were trimmed by 1 base and 4 bases, with 9 bases remaining between them. DNA of the CDR3: TGCGCCAGCAGCCAAGGACAGCACCCAGATACGCAGTATTTT. Translating gives CASSQGQHPDTQYF.

This rearrangement joins TRBV11-3 to TRBJ2-3; D not certain. V lost 6 bases and J lost 0, with 7 bases in between. The CDR3 extends over 13 amino acids. Looked up from germline, CDR1 is SGHNT and CDR2 is YENEEA. The CDR3 loop reads CASSRGSTDTQYF. The CDR3 DNA is TGTGCCAGCAGTCGAGGTAGCACAGATACGCAGTATTTT.

This chain links TRBV13 with TRBJ2-5; 7 nucleotides line up with TRBD1. The length of the CDR3 is 13 residues. Germline trimming cut 5 bases from V and 4 bases from J; bases unmatched to any gene: 4. The V gene's germline CDR1 is PRHDT and CDR2 FYEKMQ (reference sequence). This CDR3 is CASSTTGLETQYF. As DNA, the CDR3 is TGTGCCAGCAGCACGACAGGGTTAGAGACCCAGTACTTC.

In the case of this clone: The same CDR3 is also encoded by other DNA sequences in this sample. The rearrangement links TRBV27 to TRBJ2-7; D may correspond to TRBD1 or TRBD2 (6 bases each). The CDR3 contains 12 residues. The germline V gene encodes CDR1 MNHEY and CDR2 SMNVEV (reference sequence). Trimming removed 6 bases at V and 6 bases at J, with 12 bases between. The CDR3: CASRTGGGEQYF. The CDR3 DNA reads TGTGCCAGCAGGACAGGAGGGGGCGAGCAGTACTTC.

The rearrangement joins TRBV5-5 to TRBJ2-7, with 12 bases fitting TRBD2. Germline CDR1 reads SGHKS; CDR2 reads YYEKEE (reference sequence). Germline trimming cut 0 bases from V and 7 bases from J; bases unmatched to any gene: 2. The CDR3 totals 14 residues. The CDR3: CASSLGTSGIEQYF. CDR3 in DNA: TGTGCCAGCAGCTTGGGGACTAGCGGGATAGAGCAGTACTTC.

The gene calls are TRBV6-5 and TRBJ2-5; 8 positions agree with TRBD1. From germline, CDR1 is MNHEY and CDR2 SVGAGI. The CDR3 totals 14 residues. The junction had 3 bases not matched to a gene; V was cut back by 2 bases and J by 4 bases. CDR3 bases: TGTGCCAGCAGTTACACAGGGGGTCGAGAGACCCAGTACTTC. Residues: CASSYTGGRETQYF.

The chain couples TRBV5-5 to TRBJ2-7; the D gene is possibly TRBD2 (5 bases). The CDR3 has 14 amino acids. Germline V CDR1 and CDR2: SGHKS, YYEKEE (reference sequence). V was pared by 4 bases and J by 0 bases, with 11 bases between. This chain's CDR3 is CASSPEGSSYEQYF. Written as DNA, the CDR3 is TGTGCCAGCAGCCCGGAAGGGAGCTCCTACGAGCAGTACTTC.

V gene TRBV11-3 combines with J gene TRBJ2-3; D remains ambiguous. Germline V CDR1 and CDR2: SGHNT, YENEEA. The CDR3 loop spans 14 amino acids. The V gene lost 2 bases and the J gene lost 6 bases, with 12 bases spanning the gap. In DNA, the CDR3 is TGTGCCAGCAGCTTAAGCTCCGAGTTCGATACGCAGTATTTT. This codes for CASSLSSEFDTQYF.

V gene TRBV5-1 combines with J gene TRBJ1-1; the D is unclear. The germline V gene encodes CDR1 SGHRS and CDR2 YFSETQ. Trimming removed 2 bases at V and 5 bases at J, with 10 bases between. This CDR3 has 13 residues. CDR3 region: CASSFEGFTEAFF. CDR3 in DNA: TGCGCCAGCAGCTTTGAGGGTTTTACTGAAGCTTTCTTT.

This chain links TRBV30 with TRBJ1-5; weak D call: TRBD1 (5 bases). CDR1 is GTSNPN and CDR2 is SVGIG in the germline V gene (reference sequence). Deletions cut 0 bases from V and 3 bases from J, with 15 bases between. The CDR3 has 16 amino acids. CDR3 sequence: CAWSVGIGANNQPQHF. CDR3 nucleotide sequence: TGTGCCTGGAGTGTAGGAATAGGGGCCAACAATCAGCCCCAGCATTTT. The entire variable domain, with the rest obtained from reference TRBV30 and TRBJ1-5, is as follows: SQTIHQWPATLVQPVGSPLSLECTVEGTSNPNLYWYRQAAGRGLQLLFYSVGIGQISSEVPQNLSASRPQDRQFILSSKKLLLSDSGFYLCAWSVGIGANNQPQHFGDGTRLSIL.

This clone occurred a few times. This chain joins TRBV28 and TRBJ1-3; D gene ambiguous. The CDR3 consists of 14 residues. The germline V and J ends were trimmed by 2 bases and 2 bases, with 7 bases remaining between them. Germline CDR1 is MDHEN and CDR2 is SYDVKM. CDR3 residues: CASSLGITGNTIYF. CDR3 nucleotides: TGTGCCAGCAGTTTAGGGATTACTGGAAACACCATATATTTT. Full variable domain (missing parts from reference TRBV28 and TRBJ1-3): DVKVTQSSRYLVKRTGEKVFLECVQDMDHENMFWYRQDPGLGLRLIYFSYDVKMKEKGDIPEGYSVSREKKERFSLILESASTNQTSMYLCASSLGITGNTIYFGEGSWLTVV.

On this clone: Other DNA sequences in this specimen translate into the identical CDR3. The rearrangement joins TRBV5-6 to TRBJ2-5; D is unresolved. The germline CDR1 and CDR2 sequences are SGHDT and YYEEEE. Trimming left V 0 bases short and J 7 bases short, with 4 bases between. The CDR3 contains 11 residues. CDR3 protein: CASSLGGTQYF. CDR3 coding DNA: TGTGCCAGCAGCTTGGGGGGGACCCAGTACTTC.

Here the CDR3 reads CATSRGPGTGQPQHF. CDR3 DNA: TGTGCCACCAGCAGAGGGCCGGGTACGGGGCAGCCCCAGCATTTT. The chain uses TRBV15 and TRBJ1-5; D is uncertain. Trimming took 1 base from V and 7 from J, leaving 14 bases between them. The CDR3 is 15 amino acids. The germline V gene encodes CDR1 LNHNV and CDR2 YYDKDF (reference sequence).

The J gene is TRBJ2-7, the V gene TRBV9; D is tentatively TRBD1 or TRBD2 (5 bases each). CDR1 is SGDLS, CDR2 YYNGEE, per germline. V was clipped by 4 bases and J by 4 bases, with 18 bases between them. The CDR3 loop spans 15 amino acids. CDR3 in amino acids: CASSRTGASPYEQYF. The CDR3 DNA reads as TGTGCCAGCAGCCGCACCGGGGCTAGTCCGTACGAGCAGTACTTC.